This is a list of T cell receptor beta chains from one sample in a study of beta chain features in type 1 diabetes. The protocol was immunoSEQ multiplex PCR, while the TCRdb copy is restricted to in-frame clones and leaves out a portion. The table records 200,000 to 300,000 clones, 11% of them present only once. The sample consisted of naive CD4+ T cells from blood. These TCRs come from a man in his thirties or forties with type 1 diabetes. The CDR3 runs from the conserved cysteine through the conserved F or W. The order of the fields is CDR3 length, clone size, V gene, D gene, J gene, CDR3 protein, CDR3 DNA. The D gene is left open where the match is weak. Not all rows give a size; the values are once, few, many and, for expanded clones, a class.

length: 12
size: few
V: TRBV6-5
D: -
J: TRBJ1-6
CDR3: CASKRLNSPLHF
DNA: TGTGCCAGCAAGCGACTAAATTCACCCCTCCACTTT

length: 15
size: few
V: TRBV6-1
D: -
J: TRBJ1-1
CDR3: CASSVTTTANTEAFF
DNA: TGTGCCAGCAGTGTAACAACGACAGCCAACACTGAAGCTTTCTTT

length: 17
size: -
V: TRBV7-9
D: TRBD2
J: TRBJ2-1
CDR3: CASSFGRYRRGVNEQFF
DNA: TGTGCCAGCAGCTTTGGGAGGTACCGACGGGGGGTGAATGAGCAGTTCTTC

length: 16
size: -
V: TRBV28
D: TRBD2
J: TRBJ2-1
CDR3: CASSSEASGNYNEQFF
DNA: TGTGCCAGCAGTTCCGAGGCTAGCGGGAACTACAATGAGCAGTTCTTC

length: 16
size: few
V: TRBV9
D: TRBD2
J: TRBJ2-2
CDR3: CASSSLAGAPSGELFF
DNA: TGTGCCAGCAGCAGCCTAGCGGGGGCCCCCTCCGGGGAGCTGTTTTTT

length: 14
size: -
V: TRBV28
D: TRBD1
J: TRBJ2-7
CDR3: CASSTGTGGYEQYF
DNA: TGTGCCAGCAGTACCGGGACAGGGGGCTACGAGCAGTACTTC

length: 15
size: -
V: TRBV5-4
D: TRBD2
J: TRBJ2-5
CDR3: CASSRRTSGEETQYF
DNA: TGTGCCAGCAGCCGTCGGACTAGCGGGGAAGAGACCCAGTACTTC

length: 15
size: -
V: TRBV7-2
D: TRBD1
J: TRBJ1-6
CDR3: CASRLGQGLASPLHF
DNA: TGTGCCAGCAGGCTGGGACAGGGGCTGGCTTCACCCCTCCACTTT

length: 14
size: few
V: TRBV9
D: -
J: TRBJ2-7
CDR3: CASSVGTIGAEQYF
DNA: TGTGCCAGCAGCGTAGGGACGATTGGGGCCGAGCAGTACTTC

length: 15
size: -
V: TRBV5-1
D: -
J: TRBJ2-7
CDR3: CASSSSSRATYEQYF
DNA: TGCGCCAGCAGTTCCTCTTCCAGGGCGACCTACGAGCAGTACTTC

length: 14
size: few
V: TRBV6-5
D: -
J: TRBJ2-4
CDR3: CATALALAKNIQYF
DNA: TGTGCTACAGCCCTCGCCCTAGCCAAAAACATTCAGTACTTC

length: 14
size: few
V: TRBV6-5
D: -
J: TRBJ1-2
CDR3: CASSYKPQGYGYTF
DNA: TGTGCCAGCAGTTACAAGCCCCAGGGATATGGCTACACCTTC

length: 15
size: -
V: TRBV2
D: -
J: TRBJ1-6
CDR3: CASSEAGGRGSPLHF
DNA: TGTGCCAGCAGTGAAGCGGGTGGCCGGGGTTCACCCCTCCACTTT

length: 15
size: -
V: TRBV7-8
D: -
J: TRBJ1-5
CDR3: CASSLSSQGPQPQHF
DNA: TGTGCCAGCAGCCTCTCATCACAGGGTCCCCAGCCCCAGCATTTT

length: 15
size: few
V: TRBV11-2
D: -
J: TRBJ1-1
CDR3: CASAPWPGSGKKAFF
DNA: TGTGCCAGCGCCCCTTGGCCCGGTAGCGGTAAGAAAGCTTTCTTT

length: 13
size: -
V: TRBV7-2
D: TRBD1
J: TRBJ1-2
CDR3: CASSSQGARGYTF
DNA: TGTGCCAGCAGCTCCCAGGGGGCGCGTGGCTACACCTTC

length: 13
size: -
V: TRBV15
D: -
J: TRBJ2-7
CDR3: CATSRDQNYEQYF
DNA: TGTGCCACCAGCAGAGATCAGAACTACGAGCAGTACTTC

length: 14
size: -
V: TRBV5-1
D: TRBD2
J: TRBJ2-3
CDR3: CASTAGGNTDTQYF
DNA: TGCGCCAGCACCGCGGGGGGAAACACAGATACGCAGTATTTT

length: 13
size: -
V: TRBV30
D: -
J: TRBJ1-1
CDR3: CAWSGQMNTEAFF
DNA: TGTGCCTGGAGTGGACAAATGAACACTGAAGCTTTCTTT

length: 14
size: -
V: TRBV4-3
D: -
J: TRBJ2-1
CDR3: CASSQVSGYNEQFF
DNA: TGCGCCAGCAGCCAAGTCTCGGGATACAATGAGCAGTTCTTC

length: 16
size: few
V: TRBV7-9
D: -
J: TRBJ2-1
CDR3: CASSLYRGGSYNEQFF
DNA: TGTGCCAGCAGTCTCTACAGGGGAGGCTCCTACAATGAGCAGTTCTTC

length: 12
size: -
V: TRBV28
D: -
J: TRBJ1-1
CDR3: CASRSRVNEAFF
DNA: TGTGCCAGCAGATCCAGGGTTAACGAAGCTTTCTTT

length: 12
size: -
V: TRBV6-6
D: TRBD1
J: TRBJ1-2
CDR3: CASRRQGPGYTF
DNA: TGTGCCAGCAGACGACAGGGTCCAGGCTACACCTTC

length: 16
size: few
V: TRBV21-1
D: -
J: TRBJ2-3
CDR3: CASHSRGSGGPDTQYF
DNA: TGTGCCAGCCATAGCCGGGGTAGCGGGGGTCCAGATACGCAGTATTTT

length: 17
size: -
V: TRBV4-3
D: TRBD2
J: TRBJ2-3
CDR3: CASSQDVWSGATDTQYF
DNA: TGCGCCAGCAGCCAAGATGTATGGAGCGGGGCCACAGATACGCAGTATTTT

length: 14
size: -
V: TRBV7-2
D: -
J: TRBJ2-1
CDR3: CASSLGLLRGEQFF
DNA: TGTGCCAGCAGCTTAGGGCTCCTAAGGGGTGAGCAGTTCTTC

length: 15
size: -
V: TRBV30
D: -
J: TRBJ2-7
CDR3: CAWSFGPGGTYEQYF
DNA: TGTGCCTGGAGTTTTGGGCCAGGGGGGACCTACGAGCAGTACTTC

length: 12
size: few
V: TRBV2
D: -
J: TRBJ1-1
CDR3: CASKQGNTEAFF
DNA: TGTGCCAGCAAACAGGGGAACACTGAAGCTTTCTTT

length: 15
size: -
V: TRBV2
D: -
J: TRBJ1-2
CDR3: CASSPGLPGYYGYTF
DNA: TGTGCCAGCAGTCCAGGACTGCCGGGGTACTATGGCTACACCTTC

length: 16
size: -
V: TRBV5-1
D: -
J: TRBJ2-1
CDR3: CASSLSGLSSYNEQFF
DNA: TGCGCCAGCAGCCTAAGCGGGTTAAGCTCCTACAATGAGCAGTTCTTC

length: 15
size: few
V: TRBV6-9
D: -
J: TRBJ1-5
CDR3: CASMPGWCSNQPQHF
DNA: TGTGCCAGCATGCCAGGGTGGTGTAGCAATCAGCCCCAGCATTTT

length: 13
size: few
V: TRBV7-9
D: TRBD1
J: TRBJ1-2
CDR3: CASSRDSNYGYTF
DNA: TGTGCCAGCAGCCGGGACAGCAACTATGGCTACACCTTC

length: 12
size: -
V: TRBV6-1
D: TRBD1
J: TRBJ2-7
CDR3: CASSEQGYEQYF
DNA: TGTGCCAGCAGCGAACAGGGGTACGAGCAGTACTTC

length: 16
size: few
V: TRBV7-3
D: TRBD2
J: TRBJ2-5
CDR3: CASSLNPGGKNETQYF
DNA: TGTGCCAGCAGCTTGAATCCCGGGGGGAAGAACGAGACCCAGTACTTC

length: 14
size: few
V: TRBV7-9
D: TRBD1
J: TRBJ1-2
CDR3: CASSPRQGLYGYTF
DNA: TGTGCCAGCAGCCCCCGACAGGGTCTATATGGCTACACCTTC

length: 12
size: few
V: TRBV9
D: -
J: TRBJ1-2
CDR3: CASSAEAYGYTF
DNA: TGTGCCAGCAGCGCAGAGGCCTATGGCTACACCTTC

length: 16
size: -
V: TRBV6-5
D: -
J: TRBJ1-1
CDR3: CASSYGGRGRATEAFF
DNA: TGTGCCAGCAGTTACGGGGGCCGGGGTAGGGCCACTGAAGCTTTCTTT

length: 12
size: -
V: TRBV10-3
D: -
J: TRBJ2-7
CDR3: CATTGVPYEQYF
DNA: TGTGCCACTACAGGAGTACCCTACGAGCAGTACTTC

length: 20
size: -
V: TRBV30
D: TRBD2
J: TRBJ2-1
CDR3: CAWSVLRLADAISSYNEQFF
DNA: TGTGCCTGGAGTGTACTTCGACTAGCCGATGCCATAAGCTCCTACAATGAGCAGTTCTTC

length: 15
size: few
V: TRBV4-2
D: -
J: TRBJ2-1
CDR3: CASSPRGPPYNEQFF
DNA: TGTGCCAGCAGCCCCCGAGGGCCCCCCTACAATGAGCAGTTCTTC

length: 15
size: -
V: TRBV13
D: TRBD2
J: TRBJ2-1
CDR3: CASSSGAGAYNEQFF
DNA: TGTGCCAGCAGCTCCGGTGCGGGGGCCTACAATGAGCAGTTCTTC

length: 13
size: few
V: TRBV28
D: TRBD1
J: TRBJ2-3
CDR3: CASRDRGTDTQYF
DNA: TGTGCCTCGCGGGACAGGGGCACAGATACGCAGTATTTT

length: 15
size: -
V: TRBV29-1
D: TRBD1
J: TRBJ1-2
CDR3: CSVPGTGWFRYGYTF
DNA: TGCAGCGTCCCCGGGACAGGGTGGTTTCGCTATGGCTACACCTTC

length: 15
size: -
V: TRBV6-5
D: -
J: TRBJ1-5
CDR3: CASSYSSGGDQPQHF
DNA: TGTGCCAGCAGTTACTCGAGCGGGGGAGATCAGCCCCAGCATTTT

length: 14
size: -
V: TRBV19
D: -
J: TRBJ2-1
CDR3: CASSPGSSYNEQFF
DNA: TGTGCCAGTAGCCCCGGGAGCTCCTACAATGAGCAGTTCTTC